Listed below are T cell receptor beta chains from one sample, sequenced in a study of regulatory T cells in long-lasting Graves disease. TCRdb re-analysed the multiplex PCR reads in MiXCR, keeping a single row per CDR3 protein. The table has over 650,000 distinct CDR3 sequences, roughly 30% seen once. This sample comprised peripheral blood mononuclear cells (PBMCs), obtained when the disease was refractory, from a patient treated with antithyroid drugs. The receptor set was obtained from a female donor with Graves disease. Both conserved end residues are part of each CDR3. The order of the fields is J gene, clone size, V gene, D gene, CDR3 DNA, CDR3 protein. D genes are given only for firm matches. The listing skips clone size in some rows; elsewhere it reads once, few, many or a size class.

>TRBJ1-5|NA|TRBV27|NA
TGTGCCAGCAGTCCCACCCCTGGGGCTAAATATCAGCCCCAGCATTTT
CASSPTPGAKYQPQHF
>TRBJ1-2|many|TRBV28|TRBD1
TGTGCCAGCCGGCTAGTGGGACAGGGGGAACGCTACACCTTC
CASRLVGQGERYTF
>TRBJ1-1|many|TRBV12-3/TRBV12-4|NA
TGTGCCAGCACCGGACAGATGAACACTGAAGCTTTCTTT
CASTGQMNTEAFF
>TRBJ1-5|few|TRBV6-1|NA
TGTGCCAGCAGGGAAAAGTATAGCAATCAGCCCCAGCATTTT
CASREKYSNQPQHF
>TRBJ2-7|many|TRBV5-1|TRBD2
TGCGCCAGCAGGACGGGACTAGCGCCAACCTACGAGCAGTACTTC
CASRTGLAPTYEQYF
>TRBJ1-4|NA|TRBV7-9|NA
TGTGCCAGCAGCTTAGAGGGAGCAGGGAGCGGTGAAAAACTGTTTTTT
CASSLEGAGSGEKLFF
>TRBJ1-5|NA|TRBV6-2/TRBV6-3|NA
TGTGCCAGCAGAACAGGCGGACAGAATCAGCCCCAGCATTTT
CASRTGGQNQPQHF
>TRBJ1-5|many|TRBV6-2/TRBV6-3|NA
TGTGCCAGCAGTTACGGGGGGGGCCGGCAGCCCCAGCATTTT
CASSYGGGRQPQHF
>TRBJ2-2|once|TRBV19|NA
TGTGCCAGTAGTATAGTGTGGGGGTCCACCGGGGAGCTGTTTTTT
CASSIVWGSTGELFF
>TRBJ2-7|NA|TRBV3-1|TRBD1
TGTGCCAGCAGCCAAGATCCGGGGACAGTCGAGCAGTACTTC
CASSQDPGTVEQYF
>TRBJ1-1|NA|TRBV2|NA
TGTGCCAGCAGAAGTGGACCGGGGGTTCAAGCTTTCTTT
CASRSGPGVQAFF
>TRBJ2-7|NA|TRBV20-1|NA
TGCAGTGCTAGAGTGCAGCCAACCTACGAGCAGTACTTC
CSARVQPTYEQYF
>TRBJ1-1|many|TRBV30|NA
TGTGCCTGGAGTAGGACGAACACTGAAGCTTTCTTT
CAWSRTNTEAFF
>TRBJ1-1|many|TRBV11-2|NA
TGTGCCAGCAGCTTAGTGGGATCGGCCATGAACACTGAAGCTTTCTTT
CASSLVGSAMNTEAFF
>TRBJ1-2|few|TRBV12-3/TRBV12-4|TRBD1
TGTGCCAGCAGGAACTTGGACAGGGCCCGAGCTAACTATGGCTACACCTTC
CASRNLDRARANYGYTF
>TRBJ2-5|NA|TRBV20-1|TRBD1
TGCAGTGCTAGGACAGGGGGGAGAGGGGAGACCCAGTACTTC
CSARTGGRGETQYF
>TRBJ1-1|many|TRBV2|NA
TGTGCCAGCAGCCTAGAGGGGGTTGGCACTGAAGCTTTCTTT
CASSLEGVGTEAFF
>TRBJ1-4|NA|TRBV24-1|TRBD1
TGTGCCACCAGTGAAGGGACAGGGGCTGAAAAACTGTTTTTT
CATSEGTGAEKLFF
>TRBJ2-3|NA|TRBV20-1|NA
TGCAGTGCTAGAGTACCAACTAGCACAGATACGCAGTATTTT
CSARVPTSTDTQYF
>TRBJ1-1|few|TRBV20-1|NA
TGCAGTGCTAGAGAGTCATCAGGCATTGTAACCCAAGCTTTCTTT
CSARESSGIVTQAFF
>TRBJ1-2|NA|TRBV10-3|NA
TGTGCCATCAGTGAGTACAGGATGAACGCTAACTATGGCTACACCTTC
CAISEYRMNANYGYTF
>TRBJ2-5|few|TRBV11-2|NA
TGTGCCAGCAGCATTATAGAGACCCAGTACTTC
CASSIIETQYF
>TRBJ1-5|NA|TRBV20-1|TRBD1
TGCAGTGCCCCCGGGACAGGGAACAATCAGCCCCAGCATTTT
CSAPGTGNNQPQHF
>TRBJ2-7|NA|TRBV25-1|NA
TGTGCCAGCAGTGAAGTGCAGTACGAGCAGTACTTC
CASSEVQYEQYF
>TRBJ2-7|many|TRBV6-1|NA
TGTGCCAGCAGTGAGACTGGTTCATACGAGCAGTACTTC
CASSETGSYEQYF